One and the same sample provided the 7 T cell receptor beta chains below, sequenced in a study of regulatory T cells in long-lasting Graves disease. The time point here: newly diagnosed GD, antithyroid drugs for less than 3 months. The TCR library used RNA extracted from PBMCs. Arm-PCR with iRepertoire HTBI primers amplified the CDR3 regions for these TCR beta libraries. TCRdb reprocessed the multiplex PCR reads with MiXCR, giving one entry per CDR3 protein. The table lists more than 400,000 distinct CDR3 sequences, over 15% of them singletons. The same sample was also studied in work on T cells in Graves' hyperthyroidism and ophthalmopathy.

The specimen was peripheral blood mononuclear cells (PBMCs), collected at new diagnosis, from a patient treated with antithyroid drugs. These TCRs come from a woman under 40 with Graves disease.

This chain joins TRBV19 and TRBJ2-1; 8 nucleotides line up with TRBD1. The V gene end was trimmed by 10 bases and the J gene end by 5 bases; junction bases not matched to a gene: 10. Germline V gene data show CDR1 as LNHDA and CDR2 as SQIVND (reference sequence). This CDR3 has 14 residues. The CDR3 nucleotides read TGTGCCACCGACGGGACAGGCCACAACAATGAGCAGTTCTTC. Amino acid sequence: CATDGTGHNNEQFF.

This clonotype was detected only a few times. The chain has TRBV28 and TRBJ1-4; D is ambiguous. Germline V gene data show CDR1 as MDHEN and CDR2 as SYDVKM. This CDR3 spans 14 amino acids. V was trimmed by 6 bases and J by 8 bases, leaving 16 bases between them. The CDR3 spells CASRVAETREKLFF. The CDR3 DNA is TGTGCCAGCAGGGTCGCAGAGACTAGGGAAAAACTGTTTTTT.

This clonotype was counted at least ten times. V gene TRBV7-2 combines with J gene TRBJ2-5, with 7 bases that match TRBD2. V was clipped by 3 bases and J by 5 bases; unmatched bases: 6. Germline assignment: CDR1 SGHTA and CDR2 FQGNSA. There are 14 residues in the CDR3. The CDR3 region has the DNA TGTGCCAGCAGCTTGATAGCGGGTTATGAGACCCAGTACTTC. Translation: CASSLIAGYETQYF.

The chain is built from TRBV29-1 and TRBJ2-1, with 9 bases identical to TRBD2. The J segment lost 9 bases and the V segment lost 5 bases, leaving 11 bases of the junction unmatched. CDR3 length equals 14 residues. Germline V gene lookup returns CDR1 SQVTM and CDR2 ANQGSEA. In DNA, the CDR3 is TGCAGCGTTCGGACTAGCGTATGGTACCGTGAGCAGTTCTTC. The encoded protein is CSVRTSVWYREQFF.

This clonotype occurred many times. The chain employs TRBV5-4 and TRBJ1-1, with D maybe TRBD1 (5 bases). This CDR3 contains 15 residues. The germline CDR1 and CDR2 sequences are SGHNT and YYREEE (reference sequence). The V and J ends lost 4 bases and 1 base respectively, with 14 bases between them. This CDR3 is CASSPRSGGNTEAFF. CDR3 bases: TGTGCCAGCAGCCCGAGGAGTGGGGGGAACACTGAAGCTTTCTTT.

This clonotype was picked up many times. The V and J genes are TRBV13 and TRBJ2-1; 11 bases fit TRBD2. Per germline, CDR1 PRHDT and CDR2 FYEKMQ (reference sequence). V was clipped by 6 bases and J by 2 bases; unmatched bases: 9. The CDR3 contains 17 residues. The CDR3 DNA reads as TGTGCCAGCAGGGTGGCACTAGCGGGAGACACCTACAATGAGCAGTTCTTC. Translated, it gives CASRVALAGDTYNEQFF.

Ten or more counts support this clonotype. Written as DNA, the CDR3 is TGTGCCAGCAGAGGCCCCAACGACATCCGGGTTGGCCGGGATCAGCCCCAGCATTTT. Translated, it gives CASRGPNDIRVGRDQPQHF. V and J are TRBV28 and TRBJ1-5; D remains ambiguous. The CDR3 is 19 residues long. The germline gives CDR1 MDHEN, CDR2 SYDVKM. Trimming pared 6 bases from V and 5 bases from J, leaving 29 bases between.